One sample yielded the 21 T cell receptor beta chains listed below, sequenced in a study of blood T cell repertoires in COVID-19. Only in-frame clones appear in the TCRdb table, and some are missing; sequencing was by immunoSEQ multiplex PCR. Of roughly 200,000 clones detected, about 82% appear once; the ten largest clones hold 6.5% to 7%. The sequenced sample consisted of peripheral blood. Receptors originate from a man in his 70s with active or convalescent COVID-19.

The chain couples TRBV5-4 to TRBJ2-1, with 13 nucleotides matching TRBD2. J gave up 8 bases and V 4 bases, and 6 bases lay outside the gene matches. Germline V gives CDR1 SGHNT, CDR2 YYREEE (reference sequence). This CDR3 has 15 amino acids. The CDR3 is CASSITSGGAYEQFF. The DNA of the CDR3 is TGTGCCAGCAGCATCACTAGCGGGGGGGCATATGAGCAGTTCTTC. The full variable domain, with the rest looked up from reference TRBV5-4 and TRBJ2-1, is ETGVTQSPTHLIKTRGQQVTLRCSSQSGHNTVSWYQQALGQGPQFIFQYYREEENGRGNFPPRFSGLQFPNYSSELNVNALELDDSALYLCASSITSGGAYEQFFGPGTRLTVL.

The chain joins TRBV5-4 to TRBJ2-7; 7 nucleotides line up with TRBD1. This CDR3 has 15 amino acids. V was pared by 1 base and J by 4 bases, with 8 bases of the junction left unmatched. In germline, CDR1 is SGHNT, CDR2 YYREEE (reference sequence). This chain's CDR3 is CASSLLDRPGYEQYF. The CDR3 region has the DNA TGTGCCAGCAGCTTGTTGGACAGGCCCGGTTACGAGCAGTACTTC.

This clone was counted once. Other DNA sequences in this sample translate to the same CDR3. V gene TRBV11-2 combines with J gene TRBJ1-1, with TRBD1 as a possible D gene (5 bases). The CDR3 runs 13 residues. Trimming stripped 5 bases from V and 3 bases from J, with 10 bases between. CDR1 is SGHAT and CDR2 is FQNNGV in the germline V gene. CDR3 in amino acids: CASSPGLDTEAFF. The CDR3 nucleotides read TGTGCCAGCAGCCCGGGACTGGACACTGAAGCTTTCTTT.

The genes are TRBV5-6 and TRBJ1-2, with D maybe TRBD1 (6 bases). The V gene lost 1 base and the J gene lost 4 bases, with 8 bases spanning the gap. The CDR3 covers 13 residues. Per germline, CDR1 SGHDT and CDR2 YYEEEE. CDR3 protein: CASSLKGVYGYTF. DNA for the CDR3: TGTGCCAGCAGCTTGAAGGGGGTCTATGGCTACACCTTC.

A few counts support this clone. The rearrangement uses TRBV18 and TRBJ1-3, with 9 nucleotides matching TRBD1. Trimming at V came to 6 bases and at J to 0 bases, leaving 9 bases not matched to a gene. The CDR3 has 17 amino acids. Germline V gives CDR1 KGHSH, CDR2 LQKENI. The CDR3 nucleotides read TGTGCCAGCTCCCAAGGACAGGGGCGAAACTCTGGAAACACCATATATTTT. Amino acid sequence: CASSQGQGRNSGNTIYF.

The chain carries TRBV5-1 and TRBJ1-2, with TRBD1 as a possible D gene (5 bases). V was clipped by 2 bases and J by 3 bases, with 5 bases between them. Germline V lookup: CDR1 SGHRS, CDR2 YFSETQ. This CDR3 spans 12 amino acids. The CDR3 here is CASSLGDYGYTF. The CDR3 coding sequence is TGCGCCAGCAGCTTAGGGGACTATGGCTACACCTTC.

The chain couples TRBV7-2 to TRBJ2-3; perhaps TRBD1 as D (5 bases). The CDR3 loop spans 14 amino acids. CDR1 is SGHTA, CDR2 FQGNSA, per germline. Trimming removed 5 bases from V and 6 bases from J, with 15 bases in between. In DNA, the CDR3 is TGTGCCAGCAGCCCAGGGTCAATAGGGGATACGCAGTATTTT. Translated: CASSPGSIGDTQYF.

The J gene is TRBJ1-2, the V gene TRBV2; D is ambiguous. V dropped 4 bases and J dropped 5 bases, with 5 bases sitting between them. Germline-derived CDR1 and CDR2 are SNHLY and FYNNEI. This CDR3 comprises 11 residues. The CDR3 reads CASSGTYGYTF. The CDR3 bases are TGTGCCAGCAGTGGAACTTATGGCTACACCTTC.

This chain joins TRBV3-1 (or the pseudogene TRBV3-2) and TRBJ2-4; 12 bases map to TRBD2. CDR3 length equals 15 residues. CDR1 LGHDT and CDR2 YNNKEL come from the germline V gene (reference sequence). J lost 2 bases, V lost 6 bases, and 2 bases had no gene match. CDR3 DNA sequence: TGTGCCAGCAGGCTAGCGGGGGGGACCAAAAACATTCAGTACTTC. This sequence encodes CASRLAGGTKNIQYF.

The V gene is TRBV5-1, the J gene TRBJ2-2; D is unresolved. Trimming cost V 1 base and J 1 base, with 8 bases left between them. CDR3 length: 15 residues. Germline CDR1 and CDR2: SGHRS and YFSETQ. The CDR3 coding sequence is TGCGCCAGCAGCTTGTCCCTAGGGAACACCGGGGAGCTGTTTTTT. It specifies CASSLSLGNTGELFF.

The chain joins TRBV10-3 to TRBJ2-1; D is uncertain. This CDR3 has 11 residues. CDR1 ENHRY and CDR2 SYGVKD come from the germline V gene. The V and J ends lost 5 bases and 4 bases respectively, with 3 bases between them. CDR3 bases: TGTGCCATCAGTCGTTACAATGAGCAGTTCTTC. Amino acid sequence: CAISRYNEQFF.

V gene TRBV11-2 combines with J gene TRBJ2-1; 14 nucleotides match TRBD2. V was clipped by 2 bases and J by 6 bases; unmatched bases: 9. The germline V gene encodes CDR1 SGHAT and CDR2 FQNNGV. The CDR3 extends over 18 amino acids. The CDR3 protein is CASSLHGLAGGGGNEQFF. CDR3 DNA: TGTGCCAGCAGCTTACATGGACTAGCGGGAGGAGGGGGCAATGAGCAGTTCTTC.

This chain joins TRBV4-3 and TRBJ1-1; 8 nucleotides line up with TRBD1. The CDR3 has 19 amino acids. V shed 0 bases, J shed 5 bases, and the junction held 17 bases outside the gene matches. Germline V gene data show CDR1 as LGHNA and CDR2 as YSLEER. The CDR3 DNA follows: TGCGCCAGCAGCCAAGATCATAGGGCTTTTACAGGGGGAGATACTGAAGCTTTCTTT. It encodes CASSQDHRAFTGGDTEAFF.

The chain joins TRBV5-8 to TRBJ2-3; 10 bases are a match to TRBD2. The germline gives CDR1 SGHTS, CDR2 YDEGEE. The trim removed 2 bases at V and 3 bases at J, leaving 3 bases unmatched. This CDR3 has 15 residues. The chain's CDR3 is CASSLLLAGTDTQYF. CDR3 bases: TGTGCCAGCAGCTTATTACTAGCGGGGACAGATACGCAGTATTTT.

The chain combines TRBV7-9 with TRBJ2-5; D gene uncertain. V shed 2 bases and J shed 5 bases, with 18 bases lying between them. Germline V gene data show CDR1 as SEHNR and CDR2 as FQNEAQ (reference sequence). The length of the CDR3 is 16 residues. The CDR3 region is CASSLYPSYFVETQYF. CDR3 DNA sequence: TGTGCCAGCAGCTTATATCCTAGTTACTTTGTCGAGACCCAGTACTTC. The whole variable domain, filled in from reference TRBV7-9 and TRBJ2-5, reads DTGVSQNPRHKITKRGQNVTFRCDPISEHNRLYWYRQTLGQGPEFLTYFQNEAQLEKSRLLSDRFSAERPKGSFSTLEIQRTEQGDSAMYLCASSLYPSYFVETQYFGPGTRLLVL.

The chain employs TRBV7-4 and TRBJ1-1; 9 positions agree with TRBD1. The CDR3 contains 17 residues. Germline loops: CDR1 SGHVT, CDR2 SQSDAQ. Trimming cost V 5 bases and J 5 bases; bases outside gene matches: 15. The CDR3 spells CASSIRKQGASSTEAFF. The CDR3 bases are TGTGCCAGCAGCATTAGAAAACAGGGGGCGAGTAGTACTGAAGCTTTCTTT.

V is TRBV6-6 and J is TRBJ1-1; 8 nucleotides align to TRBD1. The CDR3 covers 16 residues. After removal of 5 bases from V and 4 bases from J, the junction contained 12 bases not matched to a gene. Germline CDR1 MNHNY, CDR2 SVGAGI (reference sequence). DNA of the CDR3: TGTGCCAGCAGTCCGGCGCCACTTGGGACAGGCACTGAAGCTTTCTTT. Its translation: CASSPAPLGTGTEAFF.

CDR3 in amino acids: CASSQNPGQGLYF. DNA for the CDR3: TGTGCCAGCAGCCAAAACCCGGGACAGGGGTTATATTTT. The V gene is TRBV3-1 (or the pseudogene TRBV3-2), the J gene TRBJ1-3; 10 bases fit TRBD1. CDR3 length: 13 amino acids. Germline CDR1 LGHDT, CDR2 YNNKEL (reference sequence). Trimming removed 2 bases from V and 14 bases from J; junction bases left unmatched: 6.

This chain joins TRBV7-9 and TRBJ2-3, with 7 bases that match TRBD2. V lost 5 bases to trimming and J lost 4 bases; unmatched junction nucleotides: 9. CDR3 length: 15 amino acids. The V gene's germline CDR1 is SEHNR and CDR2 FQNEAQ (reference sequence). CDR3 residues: CASSPSGTRADTQYF. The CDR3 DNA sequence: TGTGCCAGCAGCCCTAGCGGAACTCGGGCAGATACGCAGTATTTT.

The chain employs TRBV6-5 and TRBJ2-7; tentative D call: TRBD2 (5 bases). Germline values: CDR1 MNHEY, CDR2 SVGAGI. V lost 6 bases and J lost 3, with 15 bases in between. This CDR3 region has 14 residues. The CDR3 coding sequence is TGTGCCAGCAGGAGGGTGGGTCTAGACTACGAGCAGTACTTC. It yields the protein CASRRVGLDYEQYF.

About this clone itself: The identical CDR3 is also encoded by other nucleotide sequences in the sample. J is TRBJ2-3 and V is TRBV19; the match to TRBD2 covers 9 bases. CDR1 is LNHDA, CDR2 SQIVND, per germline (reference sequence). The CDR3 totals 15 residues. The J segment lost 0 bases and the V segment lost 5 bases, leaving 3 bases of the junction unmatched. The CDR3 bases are TGTGCCAGTAGTCCGACTAGCGGTAGCACAGATACGCAGTATTTT. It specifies CASSPTSGSTDTQYF.